Described below is a single T cell receptor beta chain sequence and its context. Its antigen is unknown. Base qualities were left out, and no much larger clone turns up one base away. These data come from a study of blood T cell repertoires in COVID-19 (dated by TCRdb to 2019 to 2021). Study-wide context: The collaborator samples originated in the United States, Italy and Spain and spanned the acute and convalescent phases of COVID-19. Samples came from the ongoing ImmuneRACE study (first 160 participants) plus 1,254 subjects from 6 global collaborators. The material from the prospective study consisted of cDNA or gDNA derived from T cells, B-cell-depleted T cells, or PBMCs. Where available, HLA class I and class II types were obtained from metadata supplied by the sample provider rather than from assay-based typing. A de-identified subject ID, COVID-19 status, age in years and sex were almost always included in the sample metadata. Deeply sampled blood TCRbeta repertoires from subjects exposed to, actively infected with, or recovered from COVID-19 were included in the dataset. A freely available public database, intended as a resource for researchers studying the immune response to SARS-CoV-2, is where the repertoires were released.

TCRbeta CDR3 regions were amplified from genomic DNA using the immunoSEQ Assay, a bias-controlled multiplex PCR. As for the original processing: Nucleated cell counts per sample were estimated from amplification of reference gene primers within the assay. Sequence reads were collapsed and filtered to measure the absolute abundance of every unique TCRbeta CDR3 rearrangement. Productive Simpson clonality was computed per sample as the square root of Simpson's diversity index over productive rearrangements. TCRdb's version of the immuneACCESS table is confined to in-frame rearrangements and falls short of the full clone set. An unresolved V gene accounts for under half of the shortfall where checked; the remainder is of unknown origin. V, J and clone size were drawn from that table, and D and trimming were deduced from the DNA. The sample data list under 170,000 clones, and around 87% of these were observed just once. In total, the top ten clones hold around 4% of the sample.

The paper's findings and limits, for the study overall: The amount of clinical and demographic metadata varied by source and participant and was provided uncurated.

For CDR1 and CDR2, the germline V gene (reference sequence) lists LNHDA and SQIVND. Inclusive of the bounding cysteine and phenylalanine, the CDR3 is 14 residues long. CDR3 DNA only is kept here, 42 bases in frame from base 1. V and J are truncated by 0 bases and 5 bases respectively, leaving an intervening sequence of 7 bases. The collaborating institutions used their own protocols to collect whole blood in K2EDTA tubes. For TCRbeta analysis, collaborator samples were shipped as frozen whole blood, as isolated PBMCs, or as DNA extracted from either sample type. Source material: peripheral blood. The source is a woman aged 60-70 years with active or convalescent COVID-19. The chain links TRBV19 with TRBJ2-2; TRBD2 is perhaps the D gene, given 6 matching bases. The DNA reads TGTGCCAGTAGTATAGAGGAGGGAACCGGGGAGCTGTTTTTT. It codes for CASSIEEGTGELFF.